These T cell receptor beta chains were read from a single sample in a study of identical twins. TCRdb analysed the 5' RACE reads with MiXCR anew, one entry per CDR3 protein. The sample shows around 530,000 distinct CDR3 sequences, roughly 15% of them seen only once. This same sample was also taken into another study, of yellow fever vaccine responses in identical twins.

Sequences were obtained from CD4+ T cells sorted from blood. The receptor set was obtained from a young woman in good health. CDR3s include the opening cysteine and the closing phenylalanine or tryptophan.

v_gene	j_gene	CDR3aa
TRBV29-1	TRBJ2-5	CSARRAIQETQYF
TRBV5-6	TRBJ2-7	CASRAGSIGEQYF
TRBV9	TRBJ2-1	CASSVAGGTAGSNEQFF
TRBV7-9	TRBJ2-3	CASSLDGLCTDTQYF
TRBV28	TRBJ2-3	CASSTTSGVVETQYF
TRBV7-2	TRBJ2-2	CASTKASSGELFF
TRBV12-3/TRBV12-4	TRBJ2-5	CASSLALATSQETQYF
TRBV6-5	TRBJ2-3	CASSYSSTTDTQYF
TRBV5-1	TRBJ2-3	CASSFIGGDTDTQYF
TRBV12-3/TRBV12-4	TRBJ1-6	CASSSRTRSNSPLHF
TRBV12-3/TRBV12-4	TRBJ1-5	CASSLSQPQHF
TRBV27	TRBJ2-5	CASSFASGGQETQYF
TRBV4-2	TRBJ2-7	CASSPGQGDSYEQYF
TRBV5-1	TRBJ2-7	CASSLGLGSEQYF